These T cell receptor beta chains were read from a single sample in a study of T-cell memory formation after mild COVID-19. TCRdb re-called the 5' RACE reads through MiXCR, storing one row per CDR3 protein. This sample has 200,000 or so distinct CDR3 sequences, with approximately 10% found just once. The sequencing sample was made of PBMCs or a T cell subset sorted from them (not recorded which). The source is a man aged 18 to 30 who had mild COVID-19 (a few samples of this study predate the infection). Cell type and time point are not known. Both conserved end residues are part of each CDR3. Fields, in order: D gene, V gene, J gene, clone size, CDR3 length, CDR3 protein, CDR3 DNA. A D gene is named only where the DNA matches it firmly. Part of the rows lack a size; the others show once, few, many or a class for expanded clones.

TRBD1,TRBV23-1,TRBJ1-5,NA,18,CASSQRDRVFAEKQPQHF,TGCGCCAGCAGTCAGCGGGACAGGGTTTTTGCTGAGAAACAGCCCCAGCATTTT
TRBD1,TRBV20-1,TRBJ2-2,many,16,CSARIPGQESTGELFF,TGCAGTGCTAGGATACCGGGACAGGAATCCACCGGGGAGCTGTTTTTT
NA,TRBV20-1,TRBJ2-5,many,13,CSASGSLGRTQYF,TGCAGTGCGAGTGGGTCGCTCGGGCGGACCCAGTACTTC
TRBD1,TRBV11-1,TRBJ1-2,few,12,CASSPGQGGYTF,TGTGCCAGCAGCCCCGGACAGGGTGGCTACACCTTC
NA,TRBV4-3,TRBJ1-6,NA,15,CASSQGVARNSPLHF,TGCGCCAGCAGCCAAGGGGTAGCGCGGAATTCACCCCTCCACTTT
NA,TRBV11-2,TRBJ1-1,many,14,CASSLGLSNTEAFF,TGTGCCAGCAGCTTAGGGCTCTCGAACACTGAAGCTTTCTTT
NA,TRBV6-2/TRBV6-3,TRBJ2-5,NA,12,CASSSGFETQYF,TGTGCCAGCAGTTCGGGGTTTGAGACCCAGTACTTC
NA,TRBV6-6,TRBJ2-2,NA,14,CASSAGTSTGELFF,TGTGCCAGCTCTGCAGGGACATCCACCGGGGAGCTGTTTTTT
TRBD1,TRBV5-1,TRBJ1-2,few,16,CASSWDRAKGSYGYTF,TGCGCCAGCAGCTGGGACAGGGCCAAGGGTTCCTATGGCTACACCTTC
NA,TRBV10-2,TRBJ2-7,many,13,CASSRDLLYEQYF,TGCGCCAGCAGCCGGGACTTATTATACGAGCAGTACTTC
NA,TRBV7-9,TRBJ2-7,few,14,CASSLEAYWVEQYF,TGTGCCAGCAGCTTAGAAGCTTATTGGGTCGAGCAGTACTTC
TRBD2,TRBV7-6,TRBJ2-3,many,14,CATLAGWGTDTQYF,TGTGCCACTCTAGCGGGTTGGGGCACAGATACGCAGTATTTT
NA,TRBV19,TRBJ2-1,NA,14,CASSPRGLYNEQFF,TGTGCCAGTAGCCCACGGGGTCTCTACAATGAGCAGTTCTTC
NA,TRBV6-5,TRBJ2-3,NA,13,CASSYSPSDTQYF,TGTGCCAGCAGTTACTCCCCTTCCGATACGCAGTATTTT
NA,TRBV11-2,TRBJ2-3,NA,14,CASRIGGGADTQYF,TGTGCCAGCAGAATCGGGGGTGGGGCAGATACGCAGTATTTT
NA,TRBV7-9,TRBJ1-1,many,19,CASSLRGGGATGMMSEAFF,TGTGCCAGCAGCTTAAGAGGGGGAGGGGCGACCGGGATGATGTCTGAAGCTTTCTTT
NA,TRBV7-2,TRBJ1-3,few,14,CASSQPPGGNTIYF,TGTGCCAGCAGCCAGCCGCCTGGGGGAAACACCATATATTTT
TRBD1,TRBV6-2/TRBV6-3,TRBJ2-6,many,17,CASTTGQGTPGANVLTF,TGTGCCAGCACCACGGGACAGGGAACCCCTGGGGCCAACGTCCTGACTTTC
TRBD2,TRBV12-3/TRBV12-4,TRBJ2-3,few,15,CASSLWRGSTDTQYF,TGTGCCAGCAGTTTATGGCGGGGGAGCACAGATACGCAGTATTTT
NA,TRBV20-1,TRBJ2-1,many,12,CSARVGDNEQFF,TGCAGTGCTAGAGTGGGCGACAATGAGCAGTTCTTC
NA,TRBV7-2,TRBJ1-1,NA,16,CASSSIPGQANTEAFF,TGTGCCAGCAGCTCCATCCCGGGGCAGGCGAACACTGAAGCTTTCTTT